This TCR beta chain was retrieved from a study of CD8+CD57+ T cells in acquired aplastic anemia. Using genomic DNA as the template, TCR beta VDJ and CDR3 profiling was carried out. MiXCR, applied by TCRdb to the reads, yields one record per CDR3 protein. This table has some 200,000 distinct CDR3 sequences, roughly 45% appearing once. It was patients with CD8+CD57+ cell expansion by flow cytometry who were chosen for sequencing. Germline V CDR1 and CDR2: SGHVS, FQNEAQ. V lost 3 bases and J lost 0, with 7 bases in between. This CDR3 contains 14 residues. This sequence was found in a human donor with aplastic anemia. Sequencing input: sorted CD4+, CD8+, or CD8+CD57+ T cells (not recorded which) from PBMCs. The chain recombines TRBV7-8 with TRBJ2-3; D unclear. Written as DNA, the CDR3 is TGTGCCAGCAGCTTGTACCCTAGCACAGATACGCAGTATTTT. Translated, it gives CASSLYPSTDTQYF.